A single sample gave rise to the 23 T cell receptor beta chains below, sequenced in a study of blood T cell repertoires in COVID-19. The assay was immunoSEQ multiplex PCR, and TCRdb's table has in-frame clones only and misses some. Of approximately 93,000 clones listed, more than 75% are singletons. Source material: peripheral blood. The receptors here all came from a human donor in a cohort sampled during active COVID-19.

V and J are TRBV19 and TRBJ2-1; 8 nucleotides line up with TRBD2. After removal of 9 bases from V and 3 bases from J, the junction contained 7 bases not matched to a gene. This CDR3 comprises 14 residues. Germline assignment: CDR1 LNHDA and CDR2 SQIVND (reference sequence). In DNA form, the CDR3 reads TGTGCCAGCCGTCACGGGGGGGACTACAATGAGCAGTTCTTC. Its protein product is CASRHGGDYNEQFF.

V is TRBV5-1 and J is TRBJ2-1, with TRBD1 as a possible D gene (6 bases). Germline V gives CDR1 SGHRS, CDR2 YFSETQ. This CDR3 has 15 amino acids. Trimming took off 0 bases at V and 5 bases at J, with 12 bases between the two ends. The CDR3 DNA is TGCGCCAGCAGCTTGGAAGGACAGCTGAACAATGAGCAGTTCTTC. Translation: CASSLEGQLNNEQFF.

This clone was observed once. J is TRBJ1-1 and V is TRBV3-1 (or the pseudogene TRBV3-2), with 8 positions matching TRBD1. The CDR3 extends over 19 amino acids. The V gene's germline CDR1 is LGHDT and CDR2 YNNKEL (reference sequence). Unmatched junction bases numbered 15, after V lost 0 bases and J lost 3 bases. Here the CDR3 DNA reads TGTGCCAGCAGCCAAGAAATAGGATGGCAGGGGGCGGTGGACACTGAAGCTTTCTTT. It encodes CASSQEIGWQGAVDTEAFF.

V gene TRBV7-8 combines with J gene TRBJ2-3; 11 nucleotides align to TRBD2. The CDR3 extends over 16 amino acids. From germline, CDR1 is SGHVS and CDR2 FQNEAQ. Trimming took 5 bases from V and 1 from J; bases not matched to a gene: 5. CDR3 DNA: TGTGCCAGCAGCCCCCTAGCGGGAGGCCGCACAGATACGCAGTATTTT. Translated: CASSPLAGGRTDTQYF.

The chain combines TRBV7-2 with TRBJ1-1; TRBD1 might be the D (6 bases). CDR3 length: 15 amino acids. CDR1 and CDR2 from the germline V gene are SGHTA and FQGNSA. V shed 5 bases and J shed 6 bases, with 19 bases lying between them. Here the CDR3 DNA reads TGTGCCAGCAGCCCCCGACAGGTACTCGCTTCTGAAGCTTTCTTT. Residues: CASSPRQVLASEAFF. Using reference TRBV7-2 and TRBJ1-1 for the parts outside the CDR3, the full variable domain is GAGVSQSPSNKVTEKGKDVELRCDPISGHTALYWYRQSLGQGLEFLIYFQGNSAPDKSGLPSDRFSAERTGGSVSTLTIQRTQQEDSAVYLCASSPRQVLASEAFFGQGTRLTVV.

This clone was counted between two and nine times. The chain employs TRBV10-1 and TRBJ2-4, with D maybe TRBD2 (6 bases). The V end lost 3 bases, the J end lost 4 bases, and 10 bases lay between the germline ends. The CDR3 is 14 amino acids. Germline V gene lookup returns CDR1 WNHNN and CDR2 SYGVQD (reference sequence). The CDR3 region is CASSDSGTKNIQYF. The CDR3 DNA sequence: TGCGCCAGCAGTGATTCGGGGACTAAAAACATTCAGTACTTC.

V gene TRBV18 combines with J gene TRBJ1-4, with D perhaps matching TRBD1 (6 bases). CDR3 size: 15 residues. The germline V and J ends were trimmed by 3 bases and 4 bases, with 12 bases remaining between them. Germline V gene data show CDR1 as KGHSH and CDR2 as LQKENI. The CDR3 DNA reads TGTGCCAGCTCACCTCAACAGGGTGATAATGAAAAACTGTTTTTT. This sequence encodes CASSPQQGDNEKLFF.

The V and J genes are TRBV3-1 (or the pseudogene TRBV3-2) and TRBJ1-2, with 7 bases that match TRBD1. Germline CDR1 is LGHDT and CDR2 is YNNKEL (reference sequence). V trimming: 1 base; J trimming: 9 bases; junction bases outside the gene matches: 8. The CDR3 loop spans 14 amino acids. The CDR3 nucleotides read TGTGCCAGCAGCCAAGGGTCTAGGGGACAGCGCTACACCTTC. Translated, it gives CASSQGSRGQRYTF.

This chain joins TRBV4-1 and TRBJ2-3, with TRBD2 identical over 9 bases. Germline V gene data show CDR1 as MGHRA and CDR2 as YSYEKL. CDR3 length: 16 amino acids. Unmatched junction bases numbered 6, after V lost 1 base and J lost 4 bases. This chain's CDR3 is CASSQVAGARADTQYF. CDR3 sequence (DNA): TGCGCCAGCAGCCAAGTAGCGGGAGCTAGGGCAGATACGCAGTATTTT.

The CDR3 sequence is CASSEARQGWTEAFF. The DNA for the CDR3 is TGTGCCAGCAGTGAGGCAAGACAGGGATGGACTGAAGCTTTCTTT. The chain combines TRBV25-1 with TRBJ1-1; 7 nucleotides line up with TRBD1. CDR1 is MGHDK and CDR2 is SYGVNS in the germline V gene. CDR3 size: 15 residues. J lost 5 bases, V lost 3 bases, and 9 bases had no gene match.

The chain carries TRBV5-1 and TRBJ2-3; 7 bases are shared with TRBD2. The germline gives CDR1 SGHRS, CDR2 YFSETQ. CDR3 length: 15 residues. The V segment lost 3 bases and the J segment 5 bases; nucleotides outside the gene matches: 9. The CDR3 DNA sequence: TGCGCCAGCAGCTCCTCAGGCGGGAGACGAGATACGCAGTATTTT. This codes for CASSSSGGRRDTQYF.

V usage is TRBV18 and J usage is TRBJ2-3; TRBD2 matches at 12 bases. The CDR3 contains 16 residues. Trimming cost V 2 bases and J 3 bases; bases outside gene matches: 3. Per the germline V gene, CDR1 is KGHSH and CDR2 is LQKENI. CDR3 in amino acids: CASSPGLAGLTDTQYF. CDR3 coding DNA: TGTGCCAGCTCACCAGGACTAGCGGGACTAACAGATACGCAGTATTTT.

The V and J genes are TRBV5-8 and TRBJ1-1; tentative D call: TRBD1 (5 bases). Trimming pared 1 base from V and 9 bases from J, leaving 10 bases between. This CDR3 region has 12 residues. Germline V lookup: CDR1 SGHTS, CDR2 YDEGEE. CDR3 protein: CASSLRDFQAFF. DNA for the CDR3: TGTGCCAGCAGCTTGAGGGACTTCCAAGCTTTCTTT.

This sequence joins TRBV11-2 and TRBJ2-2; 7 bases fit TRBD1. This CDR3 comprises 14 residues. V lost 4 bases, J lost 6 bases, and 5 bases stayed unmatched. Germline CDR1 reads SGHAT; CDR2 reads FQNNGV. The CDR3 DNA reads as TGTGCCAGCAGCTCCAACAGGGGACCCGGGGAGCTGTTTTTT. Encoded protein: CASSSNRGPGELFF. Based on the CDR3 plus reference TRBV11-2 and TRBJ2-2, the full variable domain is EAGVAQSPRYKIIEKRQSVAFWCNPISGHATLYWYQQILGQGPKLLIQFQNNGVVDDSQLPKDRFSAERLKGVDSTLKIQPAKLEDSAVYLCASSSNRGPGELFFGEGSRLTVL.

This chain links TRBV5-4 with TRBJ2-2; 8 bases line up with TRBD2. Unmatched junction bases numbered 5, after V lost 4 bases and J lost 0 bases. This CDR3 region has 16 residues. Germline assignment: CDR1 SGHNT and CDR2 YYREEE (reference sequence). The CDR3 bases are TGTGCCAGCAGCCTCGGACTAGCCGCGAACACCGGGGAGCTGTTTTTT. Translated, it gives CASSLGLAANTGELFF. The whole variable domain, remainder taken from reference TRBV5-4 and TRBJ2-2, is ETGVTQSPTHLIKTRGQQVTLRCSSQSGHNTVSWYQQALGQGPQFIFQYYREEENGRGNFPPRFSGLQFPNYSSELNVNALELDDSALYLCASSLGLAANTGELFFGEGSRLTVL.

The chain has TRBV7-2 and TRBJ2-2; no definite D call. V lost 4 bases and J 5 bases, leaving 17 bases between the germline ends. The length of the CDR3 is 16 residues. In germline, CDR1 is SGHTA, CDR2 FQGNSA. The CDR3 loop is CASSSVSGFVTGELFF. The CDR3 region has the DNA TGTGCCAGCAGCTCAGTTTCCGGGTTCGTGACCGGGGAGCTGTTTTTT.

CDR3 sequence: CASSFAGTDNVLTF. The CDR3 DNA is TGTGCCAGCAGTTTCGCCGGGACAGACAACGTCCTGACTTTC. The chain links TRBV28 to TRBJ2-6, with TRBD1 matching over 7 bases. Germline V CDR1 and CDR2: MDHEN, SYDVKM. With V trimmed by 3 bases and J by 9 bases, 5 bases remained unmatched. The CDR3 spans 14 residues.

The chain has TRBV3-1 (or the pseudogene TRBV3-2) and TRBJ2-7; possible D gene TRBD2, 6 bases. The CDR3 extends over 13 amino acids. With 1 base removed from V and 9 bases from J, the gap between germline ends came to 13 bases. CDR1 and CDR2 from the germline V gene are LGHDT and YNNKEL (reference sequence). This CDR3 reads CASSQVAGQRQYF. The CDR3 region has the DNA TGTGCCAGCAGCCAAGTGGCGGGGCAGAGGCAGTACTTC.

This rearrangement joins TRBV19 to TRBJ2-7; TRBD2 matches at 7 bases. CDR3 length equals 14 residues. With 3 bases clipped from V and 4 bases from J, the junction kept 6 bases outside the gene matches. Germline V gene data show CDR1 as LNHDA and CDR2 as SQIVND (reference sequence). The CDR3 coding sequence is TGTGCCAGTAGTATTTCCGGGAGGAGATACGAGCAGTACTTC. It translates to CASSISGRRYEQYF.

The chain combines TRBV4-1 with TRBJ2-1, with D perhaps TRBD1 (5 bases). Germline assignment: CDR1 MGHRA and CDR2 YSYEKL. The V end lost 4 bases, the J end lost 8 bases, and 9 bases lay between the germline ends. The length of the CDR3 is 12 residues. The CDR3 DNA sequence: TGCGCCAGCAGCCCAGGGCCAGATGAGCAGTTCTTC. Translating it yields CASSPGPDEQFF.

In its sample, this clone was seen once. The chain joins TRBV11-2 to TRBJ1-4, with 7 bases matching TRBD1. The CDR3 runs 14 residues. V was pared by 6 bases and J by 6 bases, with 7 bases of the junction left unmatched. Per germline, CDR1 SGHAT and CDR2 FQNNGV. CDR3: CASRWDSRDEKLFF. The CDR3 nucleotides are TGTGCCAGCAGATGGGACAGTAGGGATGAAAAACTGTTTTTT.

This chain joins TRBV29-1 and TRBJ1-2; no firm D call. Germline CDR1 SQVTM, CDR2 ANQGSEA. The V end lost 4 bases, the J end lost 4 bases, and 13 bases lay between the germline ends. The CDR3 sequence is 13 residues long. The CDR3 nucleotides read TGCAGCGTTGCGGAGGTGGTGACCTATGGCTACACCTTC. This gives the protein CSVAEVVTYGYTF.

The chain links TRBV18 to TRBJ2-1; possibly TRBD2 for D (5 bases). CDR1 is KGHSH, CDR2 LQKENI, per germline. The V end lost 4 bases, the J end lost 7 bases, and 8 bases lay between the germline ends. This CDR3 comprises 12 residues. CDR3 protein: CASSLGVNEQFF. DNA for the CDR3: TGTGCCAGCTCACTCGGGGTAAATGAGCAGTTCTTC. The whole variable domain, filled in from reference TRBV18 and TRBJ2-1, reads NAGVMQNPRHLVRRRGQEARLRCSPMKGHSHVYWYRQLPEEGLKFMVYLQKENIIDESGMPKERFSAEFPKEGPSILRIQQVVRGDSAAYFCASSLGVNEQFFGPGTRLTVL.